The 21 T cell receptor beta chains below come from one sample, sequenced in a study of shared clonotypes between healthy human individuals. Using immunoSEQ multiplex PCR, the repertoire was profiled, and TCRdb retains in-frame clones only, with some absent. The sample has 2,500,000 or so clones; 85% to 95% are singletons. Sequenced: naive CD4+ T cells sorted from blood. Subset described: CD45RA+ positively selected. These receptors came from a man aged 18 to 30 in good health.

The gene calls are TRBV6-5 and TRBJ1-2; the match to TRBD1 covers 9 bases. V was clipped by 8 bases and J by 7 bases; unmatched bases: 2. This CDR3 is built from 11 residues. Per germline, CDR1 MNHEY and CDR2 SVGAGI. CDR3 nucleotides: TGTGCCAGCGGGACAGGGTCTGGCTACACCTTC. This gives the protein CASGTGSGYTF.

This rearrangement joins TRBV11-2 to TRBJ2-2; 7 bases agree with TRBD1. V lost 6 bases, J lost 3 bases, and 10 bases stayed unmatched. CDR3 length: 16 residues. Germline V CDR1 and CDR2: SGHAT, FQNNGV. The CDR3 nucleotides read TGTGCCAGCAGACGATCGGGACAGAGCGACACCGGGGAGCTGTTTTTT. Its protein is CASRRSGQSDTGELFF. The full variable domain, its missing parts supplied by reference TRBV11-2 and TRBJ2-2, is EAGVAQSPRYKIIEKRQSVAFWCNPISGHATLYWYQQILGQGPKLLIQFQNNGVVDDSQLPKDRFSAERLKGVDSTLKIQPAKLEDSAVYLCASRRSGQSDTGELFFGEGSRLTVL.

The gene calls are TRBV11-2 and TRBJ2-7, with D possibly TRBD1 on 5 matching bases. Trimming left V 5 bases short and J 0 bases short, with 11 bases between. The V gene's germline CDR1 is SGHAT and CDR2 FQNNGV. The CDR3 loop spans 14 amino acids. CDR3 residues: CASSQDISSYEQYF. The CDR3 DNA reads as TGTGCCAGCAGCCAGGACATAAGCTCCTACGAGCAGTACTTC.

This clone was counted a few times. V and J are TRBV10-2 and TRBJ1-6; no firm D call. Trimming removed 4 bases at V and 12 bases at J, with 13 bases between. Germline CDR1 WSHSY, CDR2 SAAADI. The CDR3 covers 13 residues. Here the CDR3 DNA reads TGCGCCAGCAGTGTGGGCAGAAGAGAACCCCTCCACTTT. As protein: CASSVGRREPLHF.

The rearrangement uses TRBV6-6 and TRBJ1-5; no clear D. The CDR3 spans 14 residues. Germline CDR1 reads MNHNY; CDR2 reads SVGAGI (reference sequence). The V end lost 7 bases, the J end lost 6 bases, and 16 bases lay between the germline ends. In nucleotides, the CDR3 is TGTGCCAGCATCGGACCTAATTGGGCTCAGCCCCAGCATTTT. As protein: CASIGPNWAQPQHF.

A note on this clone: This sample also contains other DNA sequences that code for the same CDR3. V gene TRBV10-2 combines with J gene TRBJ2-1, with TRBD2 matching 11 bases. Trimming at V came to 6 bases and at J to 6 bases, leaving 7 bases not matched to a gene. Germline V CDR1 and CDR2: WSHSY, SAAADI. The CDR3 contains 15 residues. CDR3 coding DNA: TGCGCCAGCAGATTAGCGGGGGGGCTGGGCAATGAGCAGTTCTTC. Translated, it gives CASRLAGGLGNEQFF.

The chain uses TRBV6-6 and TRBJ2-7; 11 positions agree with TRBD1. There are 16 residues in the CDR3. CDR1 and CDR2 (germline): MNHNY, SVGAGI (reference sequence). The trim removed 5 bases at V and 3 bases at J, leaving 9 bases unmatched. CDR3 coding DNA: TGTGCCAGCAGTGCCGGACAGGGGGCGCGGCTCTACGAGCAGTACTTC. Its translation is CASSAGQGARLYEQYF.

The chain employs TRBV13 and TRBJ2-5, with D possibly being TRBD1 (6 bases). V was cut by 2 bases and J by 5 bases, with 15 bases left in between. The V gene's germline CDR1 is PRHDT and CDR2 FYEKMQ (reference sequence). CDR3 length equals 15 residues. CDR3 protein: CASSLMGQPTETQYF. In nucleotides, the CDR3 is TGTGCCAGCAGCTTAATGGGACAACCCACGGAGACCCAGTACTTC. Full variable domain (outside the CDR3, taken from reference TRBV13 and TRBJ2-5): AAGVIQSPRHLIKEKRETATLKCYPIPRHDTVYWYQQGPGQDPQFLISFYEKMQSDKGSIPDRFSAQQFSDYHSELNMSSLELGDSALYFCASSLMGQPTETQYFGPGTRLLVL.

This clone has more than one count but fewer than ten. The chain uses TRBV9 and TRBJ2-5; tentative D call: TRBD2 (5 bases). Deletions cut 3 bases from V and 2 bases from J, with 14 bases between. CDR3 length: 15 residues. The germline CDR1 and CDR2 sequences are SGDLS and YYNGEE. CDR3 protein: CASSGNPGVQETQYF. The CDR3 DNA is TGTGCCAGCAGCGGAAACCCCGGGGTACAAGAGACCCAGTACTTC.

J is TRBJ2-7 and V is TRBV6-1; D is ambiguous. CDR1 and CDR2 (germline): MNHNS, SASEGT. V shed 8 bases and J shed 3 bases, with 17 bases lying between them. This CDR3 spans 14 amino acids. The CDR3: CASALTSDYYEQYF. The CDR3 DNA follows: TGTGCCAGCGCGTTAACCTCAGATTACTACGAGCAGTACTTC.

The rearrangement uses TRBV6-1 and TRBJ1-2; no definite D call. Per germline, CDR1 MNHNS and CDR2 SASEGT. This CDR3 contains 13 residues. Trimming left V 7 bases short and J 8 bases short, with 17 bases between. In nucleotides, the CDR3 is TGTGCCAGCATCAATACATGGGGAGACGGCTACACCTTC. Translating gives CASINTWGDGYTF.

J is TRBJ2-5 and V is TRBV6-5; D is unresolved. CDR1 and CDR2 from the germline V gene are MNHEY and SVGAGI. The CDR3 spans 13 residues. The germline V and J ends were trimmed by 0 bases and 5 bases, with 7 bases remaining between them. CDR3 sequence reads: CASSYSYRETQYF. In DNA form, the CDR3 reads TGTGCCAGCAGTTACTCTTATCGGGAGACCCAGTACTTC.

The chain is built from TRBV30 and TRBJ1-2; no definite D call. Germline lookup yields CDR1 GTSNPN and CDR2 SVGIG (reference sequence). V was clipped by 1 base and J by 5 bases, with 5 bases between them. This CDR3 spans 11 amino acids. DNA for the CDR3: TGTGCCTGGAGTGAAAGATATGGCTACACCTTC. Its protein product is CAWSERYGYTF.

Turning to this clone: This specimen includes other DNA sequences encoding the same CDR3. V is TRBV7-9 and J is TRBJ1-3; TRBD1 matches at 7 bases. The V gene end was trimmed by 4 bases and the J gene end by 1 base; junction bases not matched to a gene: 4. There are 15 residues in the CDR3. CDR1 is SEHNR and CDR2 is FQNEAQ in the germline V gene (reference sequence). Written as DNA, the CDR3 is TGTGCCAGCAGCTCGACAGGGTGGTCTGGAAACACCATATATTTT. This sequence encodes CASSSTGWSGNTIYF.

V usage is TRBV29-1 and J usage is TRBJ2-5; 7 bases are shared with TRBD1. CDR3 length: 13 residues. Unmatched junction bases numbered 6, after V lost 7 bases and J lost 1 base. CDR1 SQVTM and CDR2 ANQGSEA come from the germline V gene. CDR3 loop: CSGKGQAQETQYF. Here the CDR3 DNA reads TGCAGCGGGAAAGGACAGGCCCAAGAGACCCAGTACTTC.

The chain couples TRBV6-5 to TRBJ1-6; D ambiguous. The germline CDR1 and CDR2 sequences are MNHEY and SVGAGI. This CDR3 is 12 amino acids long. V shed 8 bases and J shed 7 bases, with 9 bases lying between them. CDR3 DNA sequence: TGTGCCAGCCGTCGGGAGAATTCACCCCTCCACTTT. Its translation is CASRRENSPLHF.

The chain is built from TRBV6-5 and TRBJ2-5, with 10 bases that match TRBD2. CDR3 length equals 12 residues. Germline trimming cut 11 bases from V and 4 bases from J; bases unmatched to any gene: 4. Germline CDR1 and CDR2: MNHEY and SVGAGI. CDR3 loop: CAARTSGETQYF. The CDR3 DNA reads as TGTGCCGCGCGGACTAGCGGAGAGACCCAGTACTTC.

V is TRBV7-2 and J is TRBJ2-3, with D perhaps matching TRBD1 or TRBD2 (5 bases each). In germline, CDR1 is SGHTA, CDR2 FQGNSA. The CDR3 is 17 residues long. The V and J ends lost 0 bases and 0 bases respectively, with 13 bases between them. In nucleotides, the CDR3 is TGTGCCAGCAGCTTAGCGCCCGGGGCAACTAGCACAGATACGCAGTATTTT. Translated: CASSLAPGATSTDTQYF.

This clone was counted a single time. This chain uses TRBV4-1 with TRBJ1-3; no clear D. CDR3 size: 12 residues. CDR1 MGHRA and CDR2 YSYEKL come from the germline V gene. The ends were cut back, 0 bases at V and 11 bases at J, with 8 bases in the middle. The CDR3 spells CASSQEVFPIYF. Here the CDR3 DNA reads TGCGCCAGCAGCCAAGAGGTATTTCCCATATATTTT.

The genes are TRBV6-1 and TRBJ1-3, with no clear D. V lost 4 bases and J lost 0, with 7 bases in between. In germline, CDR1 is MNHNS, CDR2 SASEGT. CDR3 length equals 14 residues. Here the CDR3 reads CASSGWFSGNTIYF. For the CDR3, the DNA is TGTGCCAGCAGTGGGTGGTTCTCTGGAAACACCATATATTTT.

The chain joins TRBV2 to TRBJ2-1; TRBD2 agrees at 9 bases. The CDR3 runs 15 residues. J gave up 4 bases and V 10 bases, and 11 bases lay outside the gene matches. Germline V gene sequence: CDR1 SNHLY, CDR2 FYNNEI. The CDR3 reads CAMSGSGGTYNEQFF. In nucleotides, the CDR3 is TGTGCCATGTCGGGGAGCGGGGGGACTTACAATGAGCAGTTCTTC.